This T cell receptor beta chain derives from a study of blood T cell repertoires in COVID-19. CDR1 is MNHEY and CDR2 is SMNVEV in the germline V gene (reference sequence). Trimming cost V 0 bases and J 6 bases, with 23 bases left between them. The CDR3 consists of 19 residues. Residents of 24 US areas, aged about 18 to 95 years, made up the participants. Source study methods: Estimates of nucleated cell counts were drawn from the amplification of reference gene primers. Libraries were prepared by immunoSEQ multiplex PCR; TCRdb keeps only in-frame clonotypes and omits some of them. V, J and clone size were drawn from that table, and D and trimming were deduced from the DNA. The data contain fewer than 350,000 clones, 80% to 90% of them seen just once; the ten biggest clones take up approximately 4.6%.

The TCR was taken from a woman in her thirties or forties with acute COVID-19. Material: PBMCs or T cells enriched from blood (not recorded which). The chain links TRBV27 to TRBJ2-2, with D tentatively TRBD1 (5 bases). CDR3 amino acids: CASSLSVGRQKVGAGELFF. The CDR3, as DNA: TGTGCCAGCAGTTTATCGGTCGGCAGACAGAAGGTTGGAGCCGGGGAGCTGTTTTTT.